These 14 T cell receptor beta chains share one sample of origin, sequenced in a study of cytomegalovirus exposure and HLA in healthy donors. The PCR made use of 60 Vbeta and 13 Jbeta primers. Only in-frame clones appear in the TCRdb table, and some are missing; sequencing was by immunoSEQ multiplex PCR. This table has 150,000 or so clones, roughly 74% appearing once. Sequencing was done on a sample of PBMCs. These receptors were taken from a man aged 18 to 29 in good health and CMV-seronegative.

CDR3 protein: CASSQLPGSGLETQYF. Written as DNA, the CDR3 is TGCGCCAGCAGCCAGCTACCAGGGTCTGGTTTAGAGACCCAGTACTTC. The J gene is TRBJ2-5, the V gene TRBV4-1; D possibly corresponds to TRBD1 (5 bases). V shed 3 bases and J shed 4 bases, with 18 bases lying between them. CDR3 length: 16 residues. Per the germline V gene, CDR1 is MGHRA and CDR2 is YSYEKL.

The chain employs TRBV7-2 and TRBJ1-2; possibly TRBD1 for D (6 bases). The CDR3 is 13 residues long. Trimming stripped 4 bases from V and 8 bases from J, with 14 bases between. The V gene's germline CDR1 is SGHTA and CDR2 FQGNSA. CDR3 bases: TGTGCCAGCAGCTCCTTACAGGGAGGGGGCTACACCTTC. The encoded protein is CASSSLQGGGYTF.

CDR3 nucleotide sequence: TGTGCCAGCAGCTCGGGACTCCGAACATCCTACGAGCAGTACGTC. Protein: CASSSGLRTSYEQYV. This rearrangement joins TRBV9 to TRBJ2-7, with a weak D call TRBD2 (6 bases). CDR1 SGDLS and CDR2 YYNGEE come from the germline V gene. CDR3 length: 15 amino acids. Trimming took off 4 bases at V and 1 base at J, with 15 bases between the two ends.

CDR3 DNA: TGTGCCATCAGTGACCGACAGGGATGGGGAATTAATGGCTACACCTTC. Its protein product is CAISDRQGWGINGYTF. J is TRBJ1-2 and V is TRBV10-3, with TRBD1 identical over 7 bases. CDR1 and CDR2 (germline): ENHRY, SYGVKD. The CDR3 spans 16 residues. The ends lost 3 bases at V and 6 bases at J; junction bases unmatched: 13.

V and J are TRBV19 and TRBJ1-2, with 10 bases identical to TRBD1. This CDR3 has 16 residues. CDR1 LNHDA and CDR2 SQIVND come from the germline V gene (reference sequence). The V and J ends lost 3 bases and 4 bases, in that order; junction bases with no gene match: 8. The CDR3 nucleotides read TGTGCCAGTAGTATTGCGAGACAGGGGGCAGGCTATGGCTACACCTTC. Protein sequence: CASSIARQGAGYGYTF.

The chain has TRBV5-8 and TRBJ1-3, with TRBD1 identical over 10 bases. Per the germline V gene, CDR1 is SGHTS and CDR2 is YDEGEE. This CDR3 spans 15 amino acids. With 4 bases clipped from V and 3 bases from J, the junction kept 4 bases outside the gene matches. CDR3 residues: CASSPDRGYGNTIYF. CDR3 nucleotide sequence: TGTGCCAGCAGCCCGGACAGGGGGTATGGAAACACCATATATTTT.

The rearrangement uses TRBV7-6 and TRBJ1-5, with 8 nucleotides matching TRBD1. The trim removed 1 base at V and 7 bases at J, leaving 9 bases unmatched. The CDR3 is 16 residues long. Germline-derived CDR1 and CDR2 are SGHVS and FNYEAQ. The CDR3 sequence is CASSLVPDRADQPQHF. CDR3 nucleotide sequence: TGTGCCAGCAGCTTAGTGCCGGACAGGGCGGACCAGCCCCAGCATTTT.

The gene calls are TRBV4-1 and TRBJ2-7; D might be TRBD1 (6 bases). Germline assignment: CDR1 MGHRA and CDR2 YSYEKL. The CDR3 loop spans 15 amino acids. The ends were cut back, 6 bases at V and 3 bases at J, with 18 bases in the middle. The CDR3 region is CASSLTGQTHYEQYV. The CDR3 DNA sequence: TGCGCCAGCAGTCTGACCGGACAGACCCACTACGAGCAGTACGTC.

The V call is TRBV28, the J call TRBJ2-5, with 8 bases fitting TRBD2. CDR1 and CDR2 from the germline V gene are MDHEN and SYDVKM. The CDR3 covers 16 residues. V trimming: 8 bases; J trimming: 4 bases; junction bases outside the gene matches: 15. The CDR3 here is CASSSISGGEGETQYF. CDR3 DNA sequence: TGTGCCAGCTCTAGTATAAGCGGGGGTGAGGGAGAGACCCAGTACTTC.

The chain couples TRBV6-5 to TRBJ2-7; perhaps TRBD1 as D (5 bases). The CDR3 extends over 13 amino acids. The V and J ends lost 4 bases and 1 base respectively, with 8 bases between them. Germline V gene data show CDR1 as MNHEY and CDR2 as SVGAGI. The CDR3 bases are TGTGCCAGCAGTTGGGGCCAGTCCTACGAGCAGTACTTC. Its translation: CASSWGQSYEQYF.

CDR3 residues: CASSTTWASGGPSSYNEQFF. For the CDR3, the DNA is TGTGCCAGCAGCACAACATGGGCTAGCGGGGGTCCGAGCTCCTACAATGAGCAGTTCTTC. The chain recombines TRBV9 with TRBJ2-1; 10 bases line up with TRBD2. This CDR3 has 20 residues. V trimming: 4 bases; J trimming: 0 bases; junction bases outside the gene matches: 16. Germline V CDR1 and CDR2: SGDLS, YYNGEE.

This chain joins TRBV5-4 and TRBJ2-2, with D perhaps matching TRBD1 (5 bases). This CDR3 is 17 amino acids long. Trimming removed 4 bases from V and 4 bases from J, with 20 bases in between. The germline CDR1 and CDR2 sequences are SGHNT and YYREEE (reference sequence). DNA of the CDR3: TGTGCCAGCAGCCCTTCAAACAGGCCCGGAACCACCGGGGAGCTGTTTTTT. Its translation is CASSPSNRPGTTGELFF.

This clone turned up a few times. V and J are TRBV30 and TRBJ1-5; tentatively, D is TRBD1 (6 bases). With 2 bases removed from V and 2 bases from J, the gap between germline ends came to 19 bases. The CDR3 extends over 17 amino acids. Germline V gene sequence: CDR1 GTSNPN, CDR2 SVGIG (reference sequence). In nucleotides, the CDR3 is TGTGCCTGGAGTTGGCGGGGGGGCGCATATGGCAATCAGCCCCAGCATTTT. Its translation is CAWSWRGGAYGNQPQHF.

The chain links TRBV6-1 to TRBJ1-4; D unresolved. V lost 6 bases, J lost 0 bases, and 8 bases lay in between. This CDR3 spans 14 amino acids. Germline V lookup: CDR1 MNHNS, CDR2 SASEGT. The CDR3 here is CASSPHSTNEKLFF. In DNA form, the CDR3 reads TGTGCCAGCAGCCCACATTCAACTAATGAAAAACTGTTTTTT.